The rows below give T cell receptor beta chains drawn from one sample of a study of CD8+ T cells in alopecia areata. TCRdb keeps only in-frame clones here, not all; method: immunoSEQ multiplex PCR. The sample lists 90,000 to 150,000 clones, more than 40% occurring once. The sample was CD4+ T cells sorted from blood, taken at week 4, from a patient treated with tofacitinib. The receptors were sampled from a human donor with alopecia areata. The CDR3 runs from the conserved cysteine through the conserved F or W. Each record gives: V gene, J gene, CDR3 protein.

v_gene: TRBV25-1
j_gene: TRBJ2-6
CDR3aa: CASSRGASGANVLTF

v_gene: TRBV30
j_gene: TRBJ1-2
CDR3aa: CAWSPFQGDGYTF

v_gene: TRBV7-9
j_gene: TRBJ2-7
CDR3aa: CASSSPGTGTYEQYF

v_gene: TRBV6-6
j_gene: TRBJ2-4
CDR3aa: CASSYGQGSKNIQYF

v_gene: TRBV7-9
j_gene: TRBJ1-2
CDR3aa: CASSPPRGTGGYTF

v_gene: TRBV18
j_gene: TRBJ2-1
CDR3aa: CASSPQKSYNEQFF

v_gene: TRBV30
j_gene: TRBJ2-7
CDR3aa: CAWDRDRTYEQYF

v_gene: TRBV10-3
j_gene: TRBJ1-1
CDR3aa: CAISERTAAFF

v_gene: TRBV30
j_gene: TRBJ1-1
CDR3aa: CAWIQVRPEAFF

v_gene: TRBV11-2
j_gene: TRBJ1-1
CDR3aa: CASSRRRQGITEAFF

v_gene: TRBV7-2
j_gene: TRBJ2-3
CDR3aa: CASSLAGLADTQYF

v_gene: TRBV27
j_gene: TRBJ1-1
CDR3aa: CASSQRWVFRGAQKGFTEAFF

v_gene: TRBV29-1
j_gene: TRBJ2-5
CDR3aa: CSAARVEETQYF

v_gene: TRBV29-1
j_gene: TRBJ1-1
CDR3aa: CSVRGLRENTEAFF

v_gene: TRBV5-1
j_gene: TRBJ2-1
CDR3aa: CASSLDLGGSYNEQFF

v_gene: TRBV7-9
j_gene: TRBJ2-7
CDR3aa: CASSLGPNRGEQYF

v_gene: TRBV23-1
j_gene: TRBJ2-7
CDR3aa: CASSPNTGEGPYEQYF

v_gene: TRBV7-9
j_gene: TRBJ1-1
CDR3aa: CASTWTPNTEAFF

v_gene: TRBV30
j_gene: TRBJ2-7
CDR3aa: CAWEGSQYEQYF

v_gene: TRBV4-1
j_gene: TRBJ2-3
CDR3aa: CASSLLSGDTQYF

v_gene: TRBV7-9
j_gene: TRBJ1-2
CDR3aa: CASTLTGGYGYTF

v_gene: TRBV2
j_gene: TRBJ1-1
CDR3aa: CASKVNTEAFF

v_gene: TRBV27
j_gene: TRBJ1-6
CDR3aa: CASRENVWASPLHF

v_gene: TRBV29-1
j_gene: TRBJ2-7
CDR3aa: CSVLGLAGGLHEQYF

v_gene: TRBV4-1
j_gene: TRBJ1-2
CDR3aa: CASSQDRQGSGYGYTF

v_gene: TRBV9
j_gene: TRBJ1-5
CDR3aa: CASSVEGSSNQPQHF

v_gene: TRBV27
j_gene: TRBJ1-4
CDR3aa: CASSLSGQIRAKLFF